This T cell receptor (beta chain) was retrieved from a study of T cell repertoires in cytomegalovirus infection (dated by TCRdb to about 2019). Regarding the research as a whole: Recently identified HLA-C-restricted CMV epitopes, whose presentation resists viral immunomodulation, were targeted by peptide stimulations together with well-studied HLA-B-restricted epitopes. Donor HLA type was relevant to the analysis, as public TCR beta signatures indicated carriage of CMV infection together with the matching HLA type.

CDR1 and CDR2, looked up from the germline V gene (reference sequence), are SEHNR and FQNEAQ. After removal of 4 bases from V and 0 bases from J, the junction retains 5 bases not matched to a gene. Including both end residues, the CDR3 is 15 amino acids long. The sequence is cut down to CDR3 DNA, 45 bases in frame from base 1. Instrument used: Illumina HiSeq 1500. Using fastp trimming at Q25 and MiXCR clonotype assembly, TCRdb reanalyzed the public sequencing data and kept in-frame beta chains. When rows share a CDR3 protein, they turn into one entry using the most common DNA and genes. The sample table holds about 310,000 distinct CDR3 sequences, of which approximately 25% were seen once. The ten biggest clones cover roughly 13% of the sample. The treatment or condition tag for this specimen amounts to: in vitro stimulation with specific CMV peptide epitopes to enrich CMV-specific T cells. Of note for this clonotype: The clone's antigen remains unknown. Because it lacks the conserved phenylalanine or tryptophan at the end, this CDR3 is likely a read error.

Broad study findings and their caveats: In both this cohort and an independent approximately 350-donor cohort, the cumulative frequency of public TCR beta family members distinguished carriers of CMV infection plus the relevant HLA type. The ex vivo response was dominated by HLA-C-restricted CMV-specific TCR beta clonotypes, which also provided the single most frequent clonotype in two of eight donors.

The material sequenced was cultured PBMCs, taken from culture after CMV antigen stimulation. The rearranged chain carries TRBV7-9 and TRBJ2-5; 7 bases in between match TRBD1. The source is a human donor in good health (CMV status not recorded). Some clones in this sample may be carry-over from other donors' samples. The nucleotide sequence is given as TGTGCCAGCAGCTCTGGGACAGTTTACCAAGAGACCCAGTACTCC. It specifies CASSSGTVYQETQYS.